This record looks at one T cell receptor (beta chain) sequence and its context. It has no known antigen specificity. The instrument was an Illumina HiSeq 2000. 5'RACE template switching, by which a universal primer site and unique molecular identifiers were added, was used to make TCR beta cDNA libraries. cDNA synthesis was primed from the TCR beta constant segment and was followed by two successive PCR amplification steps. The original pipeline was this. MIGEC handled demultiplexing of the reads and grouping by UMI, while MiTCR was used to assemble and quantify clonotypes. To exclude erroneous sequences, only TCR cDNA sequences supported by at least two reads were retained. The tcR package was used for downstream repertoire analysis, and clonotypes were matched between fractions using CDR3 nucleotide sequence together with V segment. VDJmatch was used to annotate antigen specificity against VDJdb, with one amino acid substitution in CDR3 allowed. The reads underwent TCRdb reprocessing, giving one record for each CDR3 protein sequence and no DNA. In this record, the V and J calls reflect TCRdb's handling and not the investigators' own analysis. The sample table gives some 440,000 distinct CDR3 sequences. Around 1.4% of the sample lies in the top ten.

The data belong to a study of T cells expressing NK-cell markers (dated by TCRdb to the early 2020s). Regarding the complete study: Seven or eight donors provided sorted CD3+CD56+NKG2C+, CD3+CD56+NKG2C- and CD3+CD56-NKG2C+ T-cell subsets, whose TCR beta-chain repertoires were profiled. All eight donors whose samples were sequenced were randomly selected healthy volunteers, three of them men and five women. Among the eight sequenced donors, seven were HCMV-seropositive and one was HCMV-seronegative. Libraries were sequenced as 2 x 150 bp reads on Illumina HiSeq 2000/2500, MiSeq or NextSeq. Points the paper makes about the study in general: In several donors, the dominant CD3+CD56+NKG2C+ clonotypes were among the top 10 CD8+ clonotypes and accounted for about 1.0-7.5% of CD8+ T cells. Those dominant clonotypes were again the most abundant among CD3+CD56-NKG2C+ cells in four donors, at roughly 25-65%. It remained unclear whether the expanded NKG2C-expressing T cell clones were specific for HCMV antigens.

To determine HCMV serostatus, a commercial ELISA kit was used to detect HCMV-specific IgG in serum. Peripheral blood mononuclear cells were isolated from blood by Ficoll density gradient centrifugation. Its CDR3 holds 14 amino acids, cysteine through phenylalanine. No DNA appears here. This receptor was obtained from a woman aged 50 to 60 in good health. Donor details come from another sample of the same person, matched by shared clones. The rearrangement joined TRBV12-3 or TRBV12-4 to TRBJ1-1; with no DNA, the TCRdb D assignment of TRBD1 cannot be verified. Sequencing used blood T cells: a sorted CD56 or NKG2C T cell subset, CD4+ or CD8+ T cells, or bulk PBMC T cells (not recorded which). The CDR3 protein: CASTRTGGVSGAFF.